This T cell receptor (beta chain) was found in a study of T cells expressing NK-cell markers. For the study at large: Sorted T-cell subsets CD3+CD56+NKG2C+, CD3+CD56+NKG2C- and CD3+CD56-NKG2C+ were TCR beta-sequenced. Study-wide points: The share of CD8+ T cells held by dominant NKG2C+ clonotypes was roughly 1.0-8% in several donors. These clonotypes also led the CD3+CD56-NKG2C+ fraction in a handful of donors.

To note about this clonotype: Its target is unknown.

The CDR3 loop spans 16 amino acids. From germline, CDR1 is SGHRS and CDR2 YFSETQ. A 5'RACE template switching approach incorporating UMIs was used to make TCR beta cDNA. TCRdb reprocessed the 5' RACE reads; each CDR3 protein has one entry and no DNA is given. There are about 440,000 distinct CDR3 sequences in the sample, with about 7.3% held by the top ten. This receptor was taken from a woman aged 18 to 75 in good health. This chain links TRBV5-1 with TRBJ2-3; TCRdb's D call of TRBD2 is untestable without DNA. Sequenced material: blood T cells: a sorted CD56 or NKG2C T cell subset, CD4+ or CD8+ T cells, or bulk PBMC T cells (not recorded which). The CDR3 here is CASRVDPSPYTDTQYF.